These 10 T cell receptor beta chains share one sample of origin, sequenced in a study of memory CD4+ T cells and cytomegalovirus serostatus. The sort gate was single viable CD3+CD4+CD8-CD45RO+ cells for memory CD4+ T cells. The protocol was immunoSEQ multiplex PCR, while the TCRdb copy is restricted to in-frame clones and leaves out a portion. This sample carries 35,000 to 45,000 clones, roughly 80% of them seen once, and the ten largest clones take 0.78%. The sequenced sample was memory CD4+ T cells from blood. The receptor source for this set is an adult in good health and CMV-seronegative.

The chain is built from TRBV15 and TRBJ1-2; unclear D gene. The germline gives CDR1 LNHNV, CDR2 YYDKDF (reference sequence). V was shortened by 9 bases and J by 5 bases, with 16 bases between the two germline ends. The CDR3 is 13 residues long. The CDR3 bases are TGTGCCACTAGTCGAGGGAATCGGTATGGCTACACCTTC. This sequence encodes CATSRGNRYGYTF.

By share, this clone counts as medium-sized. The J gene is TRBJ1-1, the V gene TRBV5-4, with 9 positions matching TRBD1. The germline V gene has CDR1 SGHNT and CDR2 YYREEE (reference sequence). J was trimmed by 0 bases and V by 5 bases; bases with no gene match: 8. The CDR3 loop spans 16 amino acids. CDR3 bases: TGTGCCAGCAGTCCACAGGGGGCAAGGGTGAACACTGAAGCTTTCTTT. It codes for CASSPQGARVNTEAFF.

This clone was seen a few times. This chain links TRBV6-4 with TRBJ1-5; D is undetermined. Germline CDR1 MRHNA, CDR2 SNTAGT. The CDR3 length is 13 residues. V lost 3 bases to trimming and J lost 7 bases, with 10 bases between them. The DNA for the CDR3 is TGTGCCAGCAGTGAGGAGCCCCGGCAGCCCCAGCATTTT. It codes for CASSEEPRQPQHF.

The chain employs TRBV5-1 and TRBJ2-2; 7 nucleotides line up with TRBD1. The germline V gene has CDR1 SGHRS and CDR2 YFSETQ. CDR3 length equals 14 residues. V dropped 4 bases and J dropped 4; count of bases not matched to a gene: 4. The CDR3 is CASSEGQLTGELFF. In DNA form, the CDR3 reads TGCGCCAGCAGCGAGGGACAGCTCACCGGGGAGCTGTTTTTT. Full variable domain (remainder filled in from reference TRBV5-1 and TRBJ2-2): KAGVTQTPRYLIKTRGQQVTLSCSPISGHRSVSWYQQTPGQGLQFLFEYFSETQRNKGNFPGRFSGRQFSNSRSEMNVSTLELGDSALYLCASSEGQLTGELFFGEGSRLTVL.

This clone was seen just once. The rearrangement joins TRBV27 to TRBJ1-3; D gene uncertain. Germline V gene lookup returns CDR1 MNHEY and CDR2 SMNVEV (reference sequence). With 2 bases removed from V and 0 bases from J, the gap between germline ends came to 8 bases. This CDR3 spans 15 amino acids. The chain's CDR3 is CASSLTKSSGNTIYF. CDR3 DNA: TGTGCCAGCAGTTTAACCAAGAGCTCTGGAAACACCATATATTTT.

This clone showed up just once. V is TRBV5-1 and J is TRBJ1-2, with unresolved D. The CDR3 has 13 amino acids. V was trimmed by 4 bases and J by 3 bases, leaving 10 bases between them. CDR1 and CDR2 (germline): SGHRS, YFSETQ. The CDR3, as DNA: TGCGCCAGCAGCCCTGGTGGAGACTATGGCTACACCTTC. This gives the protein CASSPGGDYGYTF. Filled out from reference TRBV5-1 and TRBJ1-2, the complete variable domain reads KAGVTQTPRYLIKTRGQQVTLSCSPISGHRSVSWYQQTPGQGLQFLFEYFSETQRNKGNFPGRFSGRQFSNSRSEMNVSTLELGDSALYLCASSPGGDYGYTFGSGTRLTVV.

The chain combines TRBV9 with TRBJ1-3; possibly TRBD1 for D (6 bases). The CDR3 has 15 residues. CDR1 is SGDLS, CDR2 YYNGEE, per germline. V was shortened by 2 bases and J by 0 bases, with 9 bases between the two germline ends. The CDR3 DNA is TGTGCCAGCAGCGTCGCAGGGGACTCTGGAAACACCATATATTTT. Amino acid sequence: CASSVAGDSGNTIYF.

The rearrangement joins TRBV6-1 to TRBJ2-5; the D gene is possibly TRBD2 (6 bases). The CDR3 has 13 residues. The V and J ends lost 4 bases and 4 bases respectively, with 10 bases between them. CDR1 is MNHNS and CDR2 is SASEGT in the germline V gene. CDR3 DNA sequence: TGTGCCAGCAGTGCCCGGGGGTTAGAGACCCAGTACTTC. Translating gives CASSARGLETQYF.

The V gene is TRBV5-6, the J gene TRBJ2-3; TRBD2 matches at 8 bases. This CDR3 is built from 16 residues. Per germline, CDR1 SGHDT and CDR2 YYEEEE. Unmatched junction bases numbered 14, after V lost 4 bases and J lost 7 bases. The CDR3: CASSPFRAGALHTQYF. The DNA for the CDR3 is TGTGCCAGCAGCCCGTTTAGAGCGGGGGCTCTTCATACGCAGTATTTT.

The chain recombines TRBV2 with TRBJ1-4, with TRBD1 matching 7 bases. Germline V lookup: CDR1 SNHLY, CDR2 FYNNEI. V shed 2 bases and J 8 bases; nucleotides not matched to a gene: 8. This CDR3 is 15 amino acids long. DNA for the CDR3: TGTGCCAGCAGTGAAAACAGGGGACCAGAAGAAAAACTGTTTTTT. Amino acid sequence: CASSENRGPEEKLFF.